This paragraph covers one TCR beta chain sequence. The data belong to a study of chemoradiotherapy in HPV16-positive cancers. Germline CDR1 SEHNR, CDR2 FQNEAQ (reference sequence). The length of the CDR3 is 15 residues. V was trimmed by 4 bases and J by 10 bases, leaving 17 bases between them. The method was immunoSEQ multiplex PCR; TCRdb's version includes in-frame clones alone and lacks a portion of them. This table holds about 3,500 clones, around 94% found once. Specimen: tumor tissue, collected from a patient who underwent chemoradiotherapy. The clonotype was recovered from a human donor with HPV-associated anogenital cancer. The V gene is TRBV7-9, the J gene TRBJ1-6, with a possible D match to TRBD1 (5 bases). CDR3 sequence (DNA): TGTGCCAGCAGCTCATTCGACAGTCCAGAATCACCCCTCCACTTT. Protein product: CASSSFDSPESPLHF. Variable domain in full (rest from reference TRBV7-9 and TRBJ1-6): DTGVSQNPRHKITKRGQNVTFRCDPISEHNRLYWYRQTLGQGPEFLTYFQNEAQLEKSRLLSDRFSAERPKGSFSTLEIQRTEQGDSAMYLCASSSFDSPESPLHFGNGTRLTVT.